The 30 T cell receptor beta chains below were found in one sample sequenced in a study of blood T cell repertoires in COVID-19. Some clones are missing from TCRdb's copy, which holds only in-frame ones; the method was immunoSEQ multiplex PCR. The repertoire holds about 260,000 clones, with about 88% as singletons. The source material was peripheral blood. Receptor source: a man in his 60s who had recovered from COVID-19.

The chain employs TRBV7-9 and TRBJ1-2; 8 nucleotides line up with TRBD1. CDR3 length equals 14 residues. Germline V gene sequence: CDR1 SEHNR, CDR2 FQNEAQ (reference sequence). V gave up 5 bases and J gave up 4 bases; unmatched junction bases: 6. CDR3 coding DNA: TGTGCCAGCAGCGTGGACAGGGATCCCTATGGCTACACCTTC. It encodes CASSVDRDPYGYTF.

This chain joins TRBV4-2 and TRBJ1-2; 12 bases are shared with TRBD1. From germline, CDR1 is LGHNA and CDR2 YNFKEQ. The CDR3 totals 17 residues. With 2 bases clipped from V and 8 bases from J, the junction kept 12 bases outside the gene matches. Here the CDR3 DNA reads TGTGCCAGCAGCCAACAACCGCCGGGACAGGGGGCGGGGGGCTACACCTTC. This encodes CASSQQPPGQGAGGYTF.

This clone was counted once. This chain uses TRBV6-1 with TRBJ1-1; D is possibly TRBD1 (5 bases). Looked up from germline, CDR1 is MNHNS and CDR2 is SASEGT. The V and J ends lost 5 bases and 8 bases respectively, with 18 bases between them. The CDR3 has 14 residues. Here the CDR3 DNA reads TGTGCCAGCAGTTATATGTTCGACAGATTCGAAGCTTTCTTT. Translated, it gives CASSYMFDRFEAFF.

The V gene is TRBV18, the J gene TRBJ2-7; 8 bases map to TRBD1. CDR1 is KGHSH and CDR2 is LQKENI in the germline V gene. The trim removed 8 bases at V and 7 bases at J, leaving 16 bases unmatched. The CDR3 loop spans 15 amino acids. The CDR3 nucleotides are TGTGCCAGCGCAAGATTCAGGGGGCCCGATGGGGAGCAGTACTTC. This translates into CASARFRGPDGEQYF.

The chain employs TRBV30 and TRBJ2-2; D is unresolved. Per germline, CDR1 GTSNPN and CDR2 SVGIG (reference sequence). The CDR3 spans 14 residues. As DNA, the CDR3 is TGTGCTTGGGCAAGGCAGGTGAACACCGGGGAGCTGTTTTTT. Protein sequence: CAWARQVNTGELFF.

The V gene is TRBV6-5, the J gene TRBJ2-3, with D perhaps matching TRBD2 (6 bases). Trimming took 7 bases from V and 5 from J, leaving 19 bases between them. The V gene's germline CDR1 is MNHEY and CDR2 SVGAGI. The CDR3 totals 15 residues. The CDR3 DNA is TGTGCCAGCACTACGCCGGGACTGCGGGGAGATACGCAGTATTTT. This codes for CASTTPGLRGDTQYF.

As to this clone: This CDR3 is also generated by other DNA sequences in the sample. The chain is built from TRBV5-1 and TRBJ1-2, with D uncertain. Trimming stripped 2 bases from V and 2 bases from J, with 7 bases between. This CDR3 has 13 amino acids. Germline V gene data show CDR1 as SGHRS and CDR2 as YFSETQ. The CDR3: CASSFGQNYGYTF. The CDR3 region has the DNA TGCGCCAGCAGCTTTGGCCAGAACTATGGCTACACCTTC.

The V call is TRBV18, the J call TRBJ2-3; 8 bases are a match to TRBD1. Germline-derived CDR1 and CDR2 are KGHSH and LQKENI. V shed 9 bases, J shed 3 bases, and the junction held 5 bases outside the gene matches. CDR3 length equals 13 residues. The CDR3 coding sequence is TGTGCCAGTCTCAGGGGGCTAACAGATACGCAGTATTTT. Its protein product is CASLRGLTDTQYF.

The rearrangement links TRBV6-5 to TRBJ1-5, with D uncertain. V lost 2 bases to trimming and J lost 11 bases, with 10 bases between them. Germline lookup yields CDR1 MNHEY and CDR2 SVGAGI. The CDR3 runs to 12 residues. The CDR3 region is CASSYPKTAQHF. The DNA of the CDR3 is TGTGCCAGCAGTTACCCCAAAACGGCCCAGCATTTT.

CDR3 loop: CASRRLGGGVYNEQFF. The CDR3 region has the DNA TGTGCCAGCAGACGACTCGGGGGGGGCGTTTACAATGAGCAGTTCTTC. The rearrangement uses TRBV21-1 and TRBJ2-1; the table assigns TRBD2, which was not confirmed against the DNA. TRBV21-1 is a pseudogene locus. The CDR3 has 16 amino acids.

V gene TRBV10-3 combines with J gene TRBJ1-3, with 7 positions matching TRBD1. The germline CDR1 and CDR2 sequences are ENHRY and SYGVKD. After removal of 7 bases from V and 0 bases from J, the junction contained 9 bases not matched to a gene. The CDR3 has 16 residues. The CDR3: CAINKQGTSSGNTIYF. CDR3 bases: TGTGCCATCAACAAACAGGGGACAAGCTCTGGAAACACCATATATTTT.

The chain combines TRBV6-5 with TRBJ2-1; 9 nucleotides match TRBD2. V lost 2 bases, J lost 8 bases, and 4 bases stayed unmatched. Germline V gene sequence: CDR1 MNHEY, CDR2 SVGAGI. The CDR3 extends over 14 amino acids. Here the CDR3 DNA reads TGTGCCAGCAGTTACGGGTTAGCGGGGGATGAGCAGTTCTTC. It codes for CASSYGLAGDEQFF.

The chain links TRBV2 to TRBJ2-7; TRBD1 is a possible D gene (6 bases). The germline V gene has CDR1 SNHLY and CDR2 FYNNEI. CDR3 length: 12 amino acids. Trimming removed 6 bases from V and 4 bases from J, with 10 bases in between. DNA of the CDR3: TGTGCCAGCAGACTCACAGGGTACGAGCAGTACTTC. As protein: CASRLTGYEQYF. Complete variable domain (other parts from reference TRBV2 and TRBJ2-7): EPEVTQTPSHQVTQMGQEVILRCVPISNHLYFYWYRQILGQKVEFLVSFYNNEISEKSEIFDDQFSVERPDGSNFTLKIRSTKLEDSAMYFCASRLTGYEQYFGPGTRLTVT.

The rearrangement joins TRBV7-6 to TRBJ2-7; 15 nucleotides match TRBD2. The V and J ends lost 4 bases and 7 bases, in that order; junction bases with no gene match: 5. This CDR3 contains 15 residues. The germline gives CDR1 SGHVS, CDR2 FNYEAQ. The DNA of the CDR3 is TGTGCCAGCAGCTACTCCGGGACTAGCGGGGGGGAGCAGTACTTC. Its protein is CASSYSGTSGGEQYF.

This clone was found once. The V call is TRBV2, the J call TRBJ2-7, with TRBD1 matching 10 bases. Germline CDR1 reads SNHLY; CDR2 reads FYNNEI. This CDR3 region has 15 residues. The ends lost 6 bases at V and 3 bases at J; junction bases unmatched: 8. The CDR3 spells CASSLRDRGNYEQYF. As DNA, the CDR3 is TGTGCCAGCAGCCTCCGGGACAGGGGAAACTACGAGCAGTACTTC.

The chain's CDR3 is CASSAYRTNYGYTF. Here the CDR3 DNA reads TGTGCCAGCAGCGCCTATCGTACTAACTATGGCTACACCTTC. The chain recombines TRBV6-5 with TRBJ1-2; D not certain. The CDR3 consists of 14 residues. Germline lookup yields CDR1 MNHEY and CDR2 SVGAGI. Trimming took 6 bases from V and 0 from J, leaving 11 bases between them.

This clone was seen just once. The chain employs TRBV9 and TRBJ2-1; 11 bases map to TRBD2. This CDR3 spans 20 amino acids. Germline-derived CDR1 and CDR2 are SGDLS and YYNGEE. The trim removed 0 bases at V and 4 bases at J, leaving 15 bases unmatched. The CDR3 DNA is TGTGCCAGCAGCGTAGGAGGCAGGGGGGAGACTAGCGGGGATTACAATGAGCAGTTCTTC. This codes for CASSVGGRGETSGDYNEQFF.

The DNA of the CDR3 is TGCGCCAGCAGCTTGATCCCGACAGGTACCGGGGAGCTGTTTTTT. Translating gives CASSLIPTGTGELFF. The J gene is TRBJ2-2, the V gene TRBV5-1; TRBD1 is a possible D gene (6 bases). Germline assignment: CDR1 SGHRS and CDR2 YFSETQ. This CDR3 is 15 amino acids long. The V end lost 1 base, the J end lost 5 bases, and 12 bases lay between the germline ends.

This clone was detected only a few times. CDR3 sequence (DNA): TGTGCCATCAGTGACCCCCGCGGGGTCGAGCAGTACTTC. As protein: CAISDPRGVEQYF. The gene calls are TRBV10-3 and TRBJ2-7; perhaps TRBD2 as D (6 bases). CDR3 length: 13 amino acids. The germline V gene encodes CDR1 ENHRY and CDR2 SYGVKD. The ends were cut back, 3 bases at V and 6 bases at J, with 12 bases in the middle.

This clone occurred once. This chain joins TRBV4-2 and TRBJ1-2; 9 bases fit TRBD1. The CDR3 consists of 15 residues. The junction had 14 bases not matched to a gene; V was cut back by 5 bases and J by 10 bases. Looked up from germline, CDR1 is LGHNA and CDR2 is YNFKEQ. The CDR3 loop reads CASSSTGQGLSTYTF. CDR3 coding DNA: TGTGCCAGCAGCTCGACGGGACAGGGCCTATCGACCTACACCTTC.

The V call is TRBV11-2, the J call TRBJ2-7; D perhaps matches TRBD2 (7 bases). The CDR3 is made up of 14 amino acids. V lost 1 base and J lost 7, with 14 bases in between. Germline values: CDR1 SGHAT, CDR2 FQNNGV. The CDR3: CASSLVRGASEQYF. CDR3 DNA sequence: TGTGCCAGCAGCTTAGTACGGGGGGCGAGTGAGCAGTACTTC.

J is TRBJ2-1 and V is TRBV4-1; the match to TRBD2 covers 10 bases. The J segment lost 7 bases and the V segment lost 2 bases, leaving 8 bases of the junction unmatched. CDR3 length equals 16 residues. CDR1 and CDR2 (germline): MGHRA, YSYEKL. Here the CDR3 reads CASSQSGGAVLNEQFF. The CDR3 DNA follows: TGCGCCAGCAGCCAAAGCGGGGGGGCCGTTTTGAATGAGCAGTTCTTC.

The chain links TRBV18 to TRBJ2-5; D is uncertain. The V and J ends lost 3 bases and 5 bases respectively, with 13 bases between them. Germline loops: CDR1 KGHSH, CDR2 LQKENI. The CDR3 is made up of 14 amino acids. CDR3 coding DNA: TGTGCCAGCTCACCCCCCTCCAAACGGGAGACCCAGTACTTC. Translated, it gives CASSPPSKRETQYF.

The chain has TRBV6-5 and TRBJ1-1; 10 bases map to TRBD1. The trim removed 7 bases at V and 3 bases at J, leaving 5 bases unmatched. The CDR3 is made up of 14 amino acids. CDR1 and CDR2 from the germline V gene are MNHEY and SVGAGI. The CDR3 is CASTLTGGHTEAFF. CDR3 nucleotide sequence: TGTGCCAGCACCCTGACAGGGGGCCACACTGAAGCTTTCTTT.

This chain uses TRBV27 with TRBJ1-1, with TRBD1 identical over 8 bases. Germline V gene lookup returns CDR1 MNHEY and CDR2 SMNVEV (reference sequence). With 3 bases clipped from V and 1 base from J, the junction kept 1 base outside the gene matches. The CDR3 is 14 residues long. This chain's CDR3 is CASSFGTGNTEAFF. The CDR3 nucleotides are TGTGCCAGCAGTTTCGGGACAGGGAACACTGAAGCTTTCTTT.

J is TRBJ2-3 and V is TRBV6-5, with D hard to call. The V gene's germline CDR1 is MNHEY and CDR2 SVGAGI. This CDR3 comprises 13 residues. The V gene lost 4 bases and the J gene lost 4 bases, with 9 bases spanning the gap. CDR3 DNA sequence: TGTGCCAGCAGTTCACTGGTATCAGATACGCAGTATTTT. Translation: CASSSLVSDTQYF.

The sample holds one count of this clone. V and J are TRBV12-3 or TRBV12-4 and TRBJ2-7; 9 bases are shared with TRBD1. V lost 6 bases to trimming and J lost 5 bases; unmatched junction nucleotides: 2. This CDR3 is built from 12 residues. CDR3 coding DNA: TGTGCCAGCAGCAGGGACAGGGACGAGCAGTACTTC. Its translation is CASSRDRDEQYF.

This clone was seen once. V gene TRBV6-5 combines with J gene TRBJ2-1; 8 bases are a match to TRBD1. Losses at the gene ends were 6 bases for V and 5 bases for J; bases not matched to a gene: 9. Germline CDR1 reads MNHEY; CDR2 reads SVGAGI. This CDR3 comprises 15 residues. CDR3 loop: CASRPDRGGHNEQFF. The DNA of the CDR3 is TGTGCCAGCAGGCCAGACAGGGGCGGACACAATGAGCAGTTCTTC.

This sequence joins TRBV19 and TRBJ2-3, with 11 bases identical to TRBD2. J gave up 3 bases and V 6 bases, and 20 bases lay outside the gene matches. Per the germline V gene, CDR1 is LNHDA and CDR2 is SQIVND (reference sequence). There are 20 residues in the CDR3. The DNA for the CDR3 is TGTGCCAGTAGGCGGGGAAACTTAGCGGGGGGGCCTCTTTCGACAGATACGCAGTATTTT. Translating it yields CASRRGNLAGGPLSTDTQYF.

The gene calls are TRBV5-1 and TRBJ2-7; 7 bases fit TRBD1. The CDR3 length is 14 residues. Germline CDR1 SGHRS, CDR2 YFSETQ. V shed 3 bases and J 2 bases; nucleotides not matched to a gene: 5. The CDR3 region is CASSSGQSPYEQYF. In DNA form, the CDR3 reads TGCGCCAGCAGCTCGGGACAGTCCCCCTACGAGCAGTACTTC.